This T cell receptor beta chain was obtained from a study of response to subunit inactivated influenza vaccine. The study's findings and limits: Every seasonal influenza vaccination brings in few new T cells, the authors suggested.

TCRdb independently ran MiXCR on the RT-PCR reads; one entry per CDR3 protein. The data hold under 800,000 distinct CDR3 sequences, with around 13% observed a single time. This clonotype appeared a few times. Antigen specificity is unknown. The material sequenced was PBMCs from blood, taken approximately 15 days before vaccination. This receptor was taken from a man between 45 and 60 years old who received an inactivated influenza vaccine.

In DNA form, the CDR3 reads TGCGCCAGCAGCTTGGACCCCGGGACAGACACTGAAGCTTTCTTT. Amino acid sequence: CASSLDPGTDTEAFF. V and J are TRBV5-1 and TRBJ1-1, with 7 bases aligning to TRBD1. Germline values: CDR1 SGHRS, CDR2 YFSETQ. V lost 0 bases to trimming and J lost 3 bases; unmatched junction nucleotides: 5. CDR3 length equals 15 residues.